The 15 T cell receptor beta chains in this list originate from one sample, sequenced in a study of blood T cell repertoires in COVID-19. TCRdb's table, derived via immunoSEQ multiplex PCR, lists solely in-frame clones and lacks some. This table holds about 100,000 clones, approximately 90% found once. Input material: peripheral blood. These receptors were collected from a man aged 45-65 years with active COVID-19.

The V gene is TRBV27, the J gene TRBJ2-3; D remains unclear. The CDR3 totals 14 residues. Germline lookup yields CDR1 MNHEY and CDR2 SMNVEV (reference sequence). V was clipped by 3 bases and J by 2 bases, with 9 bases between them. The DNA of the CDR3 is TGTGCCAGCAGTTTGAGTACTACCACAGATACGCAGTATTTT. Translation gives CASSLSTTTDTQYF.

The rearrangement joins TRBV6-1 to TRBJ1-4; 8 nucleotides line up with TRBD1. The CDR3 covers 15 residues. V lost 1 base, J lost 7 bases, and 5 bases stayed unmatched. Germline V gene data show CDR1 as MNHNS and CDR2 as SASEGT. Written as DNA, the CDR3 is TGTGCCAGCAGTGAAGGCCAGGGGGCCTTTGAAAAACTGTTTTTT. Its protein product is CASSEGQGAFEKLFF.

The CDR3 protein is CASTEWGPGVGELFF. CDR3 nucleotides: TGTGCCAGTACTGAATGGGGGCCAGGGGTCGGGGAGCTGTTTTTT. The chain links TRBV19 to TRBJ2-2; D is perhaps TRBD1 (6 bases). Per germline, CDR1 LNHDA and CDR2 SQIVND (reference sequence). V was shortened by 7 bases and J by 7 bases, with 19 bases between the two germline ends. The CDR3 consists of 15 residues.

The chain combines TRBV4-1 with TRBJ1-2; D is perhaps TRBD1 (5 bases). V was trimmed by 0 bases and J by 3 bases, leaving 8 bases between them. The CDR3 runs to 14 residues. Germline values: CDR1 MGHRA, CDR2 YSYEKL. CDR3 residues: CASSQDRGYYGYTF. The CDR3 DNA sequence: TGCGCCAGCAGCCAAGACCGGGGGTACTATGGCTACACCTTC.

This clone showed up just once. CDR3 DNA sequence: TGTGCCAGCAGCGTAGGAACAGCTAACACCGGGGAGCTGTTTTTT. Encoded protein: CASSVGTANTGELFF. This chain links TRBV9 with TRBJ2-2, with D hard to call. The germline V and J ends were trimmed by 0 bases and 2 bases, with 8 bases remaining between them. This CDR3 spans 15 amino acids. Germline V gives CDR1 SGDLS, CDR2 YYNGEE.

The chain recombines TRBV5-8 with TRBJ1-5, with 9 bases that match TRBD1. Per the germline V gene, CDR1 is SGHTS and CDR2 is YDEGEE. The CDR3 has 16 amino acids. With V trimmed by 4 bases and J by 1 base, 6 bases remained unmatched. The CDR3 nucleotides are TGTGCCAGCAGCCCGGGGACAGGGATAAGCAATCAGCCCCAGCATTTT. This encodes CASSPGTGISNQPQHF. The whole variable domain, filled in from reference TRBV5-8 and TRBJ1-5, reads EAGVTQSPTHLIKTRGQQATLRCSPISGHTSVYWYQQALGLGLQFLLWYDEGEERNRGNFPPRFSGRQFPNYSSELNVNALELEDSALYLCASSPGTGISNQPQHFGDGTRLSIL.

The V call is TRBV13, the J call TRBJ2-1, with D perhaps matching TRBD2 (6 bases). The CDR3 is 14 residues long. Trimming shortened V by 2 bases and J by 7 bases, and 12 bases separated the two germline ends. The V gene's germline CDR1 is PRHDT and CDR2 FYEKMQ (reference sequence). The chain's CDR3 is CASSLIAGGNEQFF. In DNA form, the CDR3 reads TGTGCCAGCAGCTTAATAGCAGGAGGGAATGAGCAGTTCTTC. Drawing the rest from reference TRBV13 and TRBJ2-1, the complete variable domain is AAGVIQSPRHLIKEKRETATLKCYPIPRHDTVYWYQQGPGQDPQFLISFYEKMQSDKGSIPDRFSAQQFSDYHSELNMSSLELGDSALYFCASSLIAGGNEQFFGPGTRLTVL.

The V and J genes are TRBV28 and TRBJ1-1; 7 bases align to TRBD1. Germline trimming cut 3 bases from V and 4 bases from J; bases unmatched to any gene: 8. Germline V gene sequence: CDR1 MDHEN, CDR2 SYDVKM. The CDR3 extends over 15 amino acids. The CDR3 loop is CASSLGATGFTEAFF. The CDR3 DNA follows: TGTGCCAGCAGTTTGGGCGCGACAGGGTTCACTGAAGCTTTCTTT.

This chain connects TRBV10-1 to TRBJ1-1; a possible D gene is TRBD1 (5 bases). This CDR3 has 16 residues. Trimming shortened V by 4 bases and J by 5 bases, and 20 bases separated the two germline ends. Germline values: CDR1 WNHNN, CDR2 SYGVQD (reference sequence). CDR3 amino acids: CASSGGRGLPRTEAFF. The DNA for the CDR3 is TGCGCCAGCAGTGGCGGGAGGGGACTCCCCAGGACTGAAGCTTTCTTT.

The V call is TRBV6-6, the J call TRBJ2-4; maybe TRBD2 (5 bases). The CDR3 has 15 residues. V was trimmed by 8 bases and J by 7 bases, leaving 21 bases between them. From germline, CDR1 is MNHNY and CDR2 SVGAGI (reference sequence). DNA for the CDR3: TGTGCCAGCGAGGGCCAAGGACTTAGCCCTAACATTCAGTACTTC. It is translated as CASEGQGLSPNIQYF.

The rearrangement uses TRBV7-9 and TRBJ2-3; tentatively, D is TRBD2 (5 bases). The germline gives CDR1 SEHNR, CDR2 FQNEAQ (reference sequence). V was shortened by 2 bases and J by 0 bases, with 9 bases between the two germline ends. The CDR3 is 15 amino acids. CDR3 sequence: CASSLTGMSTDTQYF. DNA of the CDR3: TGTGCCAGCAGCTTAACCGGGATGAGCACAGATACGCAGTATTTT.

The chain is built from TRBV7-9 and TRBJ1-6, with 9 bases identical to TRBD1. V dropped 3 bases and J dropped 6; count of bases not matched to a gene: 9. This CDR3 has 17 residues. CDR1 SEHNR and CDR2 FQNEAQ come from the germline V gene (reference sequence). Here the CDR3 DNA reads TGTGCCAGCAGCTTGGGACAGGGAGAGGGCTTTAATTCACCCCTCCACTTT. Translating it yields CASSLGQGEGFNSPLHF.

V is TRBV11-2 and J is TRBJ2-6, with a tentative D call TRBD1 (5 bases). Between the trimmed V and J ends, which lost 0 bases and 1 base, there was a span of 10 bases. Germline V gives CDR1 SGHAT, CDR2 FQNNGV. The CDR3 covers 17 residues. CDR3 coding DNA: TGTGCCAGCAGCTTAGATCCAGGGTGGTCTGGGGCCAACGTCCTGACTTTC. It translates to CASSLDPGWSGANVLTF.

V and J are TRBV3-1 (or the pseudogene TRBV3-2) and TRBJ2-1; 11 positions match TRBD1. The germline CDR1 and CDR2 sequences are LGHDT and YNNKEL (reference sequence). The CDR3 is 14 residues long. With 4 bases clipped from V and 9 bases from J, the junction kept 5 bases outside the gene matches. DNA for the CDR3: TGTGCCAGCAGCCCAGGACAGGGGGCCGGTGAGCAGTTCTTC. Translating gives CASSPGQGAGEQFF.

V and J are TRBV5-1 and TRBJ2-1; 11 bases map to TRBD1. Germline assignment: CDR1 SGHRS and CDR2 YFSETQ. V was pared by 2 bases and J by 6 bases, with 16 bases of the junction left unmatched. The CDR3 loop spans 19 amino acids. CDR3 nucleotides: TGCGCCAGCAGCTTATACCCCGGGAGGACAGGGGGCGAGAGCAATGAGCAGTTCTTC. Translated, it gives CASSLYPGRTGGESNEQFF. The whole variable domain, remainder taken from reference TRBV5-1 and TRBJ2-1, is KAGVTQTPRYLIKTRGQQVTLSCSPISGHRSVSWYQQTPGQGLQFLFEYFSETQRNKGNFPGRFSGRQFSNSRSEMNVSTLELGDSALYLCASSLYPGRTGGESNEQFFGPGTRLTVL.